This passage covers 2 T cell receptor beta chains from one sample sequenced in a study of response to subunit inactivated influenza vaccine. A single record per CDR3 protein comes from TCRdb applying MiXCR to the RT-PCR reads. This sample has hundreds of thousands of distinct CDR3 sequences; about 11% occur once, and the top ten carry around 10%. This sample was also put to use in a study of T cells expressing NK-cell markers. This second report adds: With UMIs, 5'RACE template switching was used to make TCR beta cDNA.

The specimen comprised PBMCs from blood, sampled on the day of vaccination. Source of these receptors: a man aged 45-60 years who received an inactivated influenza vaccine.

The CDR3 spells CASSLRAGQRTYGYTF. The CDR3 DNA sequence: TGTGCCAGCAGTTTACGAGCGGGACAGCGAACCTATGGCTACACCTTC. V usage is TRBV6-5 and J usage is TRBJ1-2; 7 bases match TRBD1. The V and J ends lost 4 bases and 4 bases, in that order; junction bases with no gene match: 12. CDR1 is MNHEY and CDR2 is SVGAGI in the germline V gene. The CDR3 covers 16 residues.

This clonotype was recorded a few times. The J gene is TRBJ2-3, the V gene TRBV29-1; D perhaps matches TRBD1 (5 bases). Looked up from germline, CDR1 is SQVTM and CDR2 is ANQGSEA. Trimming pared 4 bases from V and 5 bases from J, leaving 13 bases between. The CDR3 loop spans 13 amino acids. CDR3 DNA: TGCAGCGTTGCTCAGGGTATAGGAGATACGCAGTATTTT. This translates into CSVAQGIGDTQYF.